This TCR beta chain was sequenced in a study of control samples from healthy donors and cancer patients. This clone was seen a single time. CDR1 and CDR2 (germline): SGHRS, YFSETQ. V was cut by 0 bases and J by 3 bases, with 16 bases left in between. This CDR3 comprises 17 residues. Libraries were prepared by immunoSEQ multiplex PCR; TCRdb keeps only in-frame clonotypes and omits some of them. The table records approximately 150,000 clones, approximately 90% of them present only once. The receptor's source is a woman in her 30s in good health. Sequenced: blood. V usage is TRBV5-1 and J usage is TRBJ2-1, with a weak D call TRBD2 (6 bases). CDR3 sequence: CASSLVHGSKLYNEQFF. DNA for the CDR3: TGCGCCAGCAGCTTGGTGCACGGGAGCAAACTCTACAATGAGCAGTTCTTC.